A single sample gave rise to the 3 T cell receptor beta chains below, sequenced in a study of T cell changes during pregnancy in multiple sclerosis. Clones were sequenced by immunoSEQ multiplex PCR, and TCRdb holds only the in-frame ones, with some missing. The table shows about 100,000 clones, with roughly 92% occurring only once. The sequencing here drew on peripheral blood, taken in the second trimester of pregnancy. The receptors derive from a female donor with multiple sclerosis, enrolled in a pregnancy study.

The rearrangement uses TRBV25-1 and TRBJ1-4; D remains ambiguous. This CDR3 comprises 14 residues. Germline lookup yields CDR1 MGHDK and CDR2 SYGVNS. V dropped 7 bases and J dropped 1 base, with 10 bases sitting between them. Here the CDR3 reads CASTPGLTNEKLFF. The CDR3 nucleotides are TGTGCCAGCACCCCCGGGTTAACTAATGAAAAACTGTTTTTT. Looking up the rest from reference TRBV25-1 and TRBJ1-4 gives the full variable domain: EADIYQTPRYLVIGTGKKITLECSQTMGHDKMYWYQQDPGMELHLIHYSYGVNSTEKGDLSSESTVSRIRTEHFPLTLESARPSHTSQYLCASTPGLTNEKLFFGSGTQLSVL.

The chain is built from TRBV5-1 and TRBJ1-1; D ambiguous. The V end was cut by 1 base, the J end by 1 base, with 8 bases between. Germline CDR1 SGHRS, CDR2 YFSETQ. The CDR3 contains 14 residues. In nucleotides, the CDR3 is TGCGCCAGCAGCTTGAACAGTAGGAACACTGAAGCTTTCTTT. It yields the protein CASSLNSRNTEAFF.

The chain has TRBV7-9 and TRBJ1-2; D gene unclear. Trimming pared 5 bases from V and 6 bases from J, leaving 25 bases between. The germline V gene encodes CDR1 SEHNR and CDR2 FQNEAQ (reference sequence). The CDR3 totals 17 residues. CDR3 residues: CASSRSGVGPNEDGYTF. CDR3 nucleotide sequence: TGTGCCAGCAGCCGAAGCGGGGTCGGGCCCAATGAGGATGGCTACACCTTC.